Below, 28 T cell receptor beta chains from the same sample are listed, as sequenced in a study of cytomegalovirus exposure and HLA in healthy donors. TCRdb's table, derived via immunoSEQ multiplex PCR, lists solely in-frame clones and lacks some. The table lists approximately 280,000 clones, around 87% of them singletons, with approximately 0.95% in the top ten. Sequencing was carried out using PBMCs. The receptors shown here come from a woman in her late teens or twenties in good health and CMV-seronegative.

The V and J genes are TRBV5-1 and TRBJ2-3; 8 bases line up with TRBD2. V shed 7 bases and J 3 bases; nucleotides not matched to a gene: 10. Per germline, CDR1 SGHRS and CDR2 YFSETQ. The CDR3 loop spans 15 amino acids. The CDR3 coding sequence is TGCGCCAGCGGGCCCGGACTAGCCGGGACAGATACGCAGTATTTT. Translating gives CASGPGLAGTDTQYF.

The chain joins TRBV28 to TRBJ2-5; 8 bases map to TRBD1. J gave up 5 bases and V 6 bases, and 8 bases lay outside the gene matches. This CDR3 spans 14 amino acids. Germline V gene data show CDR1 as MDHEN and CDR2 as SYDVKM. The CDR3 coding sequence is TGTGCCAGCAGGTCTCAGGGGGCTGGGGAGACCCAGTACTTC. Protein product: CASRSQGAGETQYF.

The genes are TRBV7-2 and TRBJ2-3; 9 positions agree with TRBD2. CDR3 length: 15 residues. Germline V gene lookup returns CDR1 SGHTA and CDR2 FQGNSA. With 8 bases clipped from V and 3 bases from J, the junction kept 9 bases outside the gene matches. CDR3 sequence (DNA): TGTGCCAGCGATTTAGCGGGAGTCGGAACAGATACGCAGTATTTT. Its protein product is CASDLAGVGTDTQYF.

Written as DNA, the CDR3 is TGCGCCAGCAGCTCAAACCCCTCCGTTGGTAGCACTGAAGCTTTCTTT. This codes for CASSSNPSVGSTEAFF. The chain uses TRBV5-1 and TRBJ1-1, with D hard to call. CDR3 size: 16 residues. Deletions cut 3 bases from V and 4 bases from J, with 19 bases between. CDR1 and CDR2 (germline): SGHRS, YFSETQ.

The chain recombines TRBV7-2 with TRBJ2-7; tentatively, D is TRBD1 (6 bases). V was clipped by 5 bases and J by 9 bases, with 20 bases between them. Per germline, CDR1 SGHTA and CDR2 FQGNSA. The CDR3 runs 14 residues. The CDR3 region has the DNA TGTGCCAGCAGCCGGCCTGCGTACGGACAGACGCAGTACTTC. It codes for CASSRPAYGQTQYF. The variable domain in full, completed from reference TRBV7-2 and TRBJ2-7, reads GAGVSQSPSNKVTEKGKDVELRCDPISGHTALYWYRQSLGQGLEFLIYFQGNSAPDKSGLPSDRFSAERTGGSVSTLTIQRTQQEDSAVYLCASSRPAYGQTQYFGPGTRLTVT.

J is TRBJ2-1 and V is TRBV15, with D unclear. With 5 bases removed from V and 2 bases from J, the gap between germline ends came to 7 bases. This CDR3 contains 13 residues. Germline CDR1 and CDR2: LNHNV and YYDKDF (reference sequence). CDR3 sequence (DNA): TGTGCCACCAGCGACCGGGCCTACAATGAGCAGTTCTTC. It codes for CATSDRAYNEQFF.

This sequence joins TRBV28 and TRBJ2-1; TRBD2 matches at 12 bases. The junction had 9 bases not matched to a gene; V was cut back by 3 bases and J by 9 bases. The CDR3 is made up of 16 amino acids. Per germline, CDR1 MDHEN and CDR2 SYDVKM. Here the CDR3 reads CASSFFASGRAAEQFF. The CDR3 DNA reads TGTGCCAGCAGTTTCTTCGCTAGCGGGAGGGCCGCTGAGCAGTTCTTC.

CDR3 sequence: CASSYYQGTVSYEQYF. The CDR3, as DNA: TGCGCCAGCAGCTACTACCAAGGGACAGTTTCCTACGAGCAGTACTTC. The V gene is TRBV5-1, the J gene TRBJ2-7, with TRBD1 matching 7 bases. Germline CDR1 SGHRS, CDR2 YFSETQ. This CDR3 is built from 16 residues. V was pared by 3 bases and J by 1 base, with 10 bases of the junction left unmatched.

The V gene is TRBV19, the J gene TRBJ1-2, with TRBD1 as a possible D gene (6 bases). Germline CDR1 and CDR2: LNHDA and SQIVND (reference sequence). V was clipped by 3 bases and J by 6 bases, with 14 bases between them. The CDR3 consists of 14 residues. CDR3 coding DNA: TGTGCCAGTAGTATTCGACAGGTCGGAGATGGCTACACCTTC. Translating gives CASSIRQVGDGYTF.

The J gene is TRBJ2-1, the V gene TRBV7-6, with a possible D match to TRBD2 (5 bases). In germline, CDR1 is SGHVS, CDR2 FNYEAQ. The germline V and J ends were trimmed by 5 bases and 10 bases, with 18 bases remaining between them. CDR3 size: 14 residues. CDR3 protein: CASSPEVRRSEQFF. The DNA for the CDR3 is TGTGCCAGCAGCCCGGAGGTCCGACGATCGGAGCAGTTCTTC.

V is TRBV30 and J is TRBJ2-1; 8 bases match TRBD2. This CDR3 comprises 15 residues. J gave up 9 bases and V 2 bases, and 12 bases lay outside the gene matches. Germline values: CDR1 GTSNPN, CDR2 SVGIG (reference sequence). The DNA for the CDR3 is TGTGCCTGGAGTATAACGGGAGGGGATTGGAGTGAGCAGTTCTTC. It encodes CAWSITGGDWSEQFF. Full variable domain (remainder filled in from reference TRBV30 and TRBJ2-1): SQTIHQWPATLVQPVGSPLSLECTVEGTSNPNLYWYRQAAGRGLQLLFYSVGIGQISSEVPQNLSASRPQDRQFILSSKKLLLSDSGFYLCAWSITGGDWSEQFFGPGTRLTVL.

V is TRBV4-1 and J is TRBJ2-7; D ambiguous. The V and J ends lost 1 base and 2 bases respectively, with 12 bases between them. Per germline, CDR1 MGHRA and CDR2 YSYEKL. This CDR3 has 15 residues. The CDR3 DNA sequence: TGCGCCAGCAGCCAAGTAACGTCGACTGCCTACGAGCAGTACTTC. It codes for CASSQVTSTAYEQYF.

CDR3 sequence: CASRYSGPAYEQYF. CDR3 DNA sequence: TGTGCCAGCAGGTATAGCGGACCAGCCTACGAGCAGTACTTC. The V gene is TRBV6-5, the J gene TRBJ2-7; a possible D gene is TRBD2 (6 bases). The germline gives CDR1 MNHEY, CDR2 SVGAGI. Trimming removed 6 bases from V and 2 bases from J, with 14 bases in between. The CDR3 contains 14 residues.

V usage is TRBV19 and J usage is TRBJ1-2; D remains unclear. V was shortened by 7 bases and J by 0 bases, with 9 bases between the two germline ends. The CDR3 is 13 residues long. The germline gives CDR1 LNHDA, CDR2 SQIVND (reference sequence). Here the CDR3 reads CASTPISNYGYTF. The CDR3 nucleotides read TGTGCCAGTACCCCAATTTCTAACTATGGCTACACCTTC. The full variable domain, completed using reference TRBV19 and TRBJ1-2, is DGGITQSPKYLFRKEGQNVTLSCEQNLNHDAMYWYRQDPGQGLRLIYYSQIVNDFQKGDIAEGYSVSREKKESFPLTVTSAQKNPTAFYLCASTPISNYGYTFGSGTRLTVV.

The chain employs TRBV5-1 and TRBJ2-1, with 7 bases that match TRBD1. The germline CDR1 and CDR2 sequences are SGHRS and YFSETQ. The trim removed 0 bases at V and 7 bases at J, leaving 7 bases unmatched. CDR3 size: 15 residues. The CDR3 loop is CASSLGGTVNNEQFF. In DNA form, the CDR3 reads TGCGCCAGCAGCTTGGGTGGGACAGTGAATAATGAGCAGTTCTTC.

This clone has only one observation. V and J are TRBV7-2 and TRBJ2-3; D may be TRBD2 (6 bases). The CDR3 is 16 amino acids. The germline gives CDR1 SGHTA, CDR2 FQGNSA. V was clipped by 1 base and J by 8 bases, with 19 bases between them. The DNA for the CDR3 is TGTGCCAGCAGCTTAGGCTGGTCCTCGGGGGTGGGTACGCAGTATTTT. This sequence encodes CASSLGWSSGVGTQYF.

The V and J genes are TRBV29-1 and TRBJ2-7; possibly TRBD1 for D (6 bases). The CDR3 spans 14 residues. Trimming pared 3 bases from V and 6 bases from J, leaving 18 bases between. Germline lookup yields CDR1 SQVTM and CDR2 ANQGSEA. CDR3 DNA sequence: TGCAGCGTTGACTCCACAGACAGGTCGGGCGAGCAGTACTTC. Translated: CSVDSTDRSGEQYF.

This CDR3 reads CASSLGASGGNEQFF. The CDR3 DNA is TGTGCCAGCAGCCTCGGGGCTAGCGGTGGTAATGAGCAGTTCTTC. The chain combines TRBV9 with TRBJ2-1; TRBD2 aligns across 7 bases. This CDR3 contains 15 residues. The germline gives CDR1 SGDLS, CDR2 YYNGEE. V shed 4 bases and J 7 bases; nucleotides not matched to a gene: 11. The full variable domain, with the rest looked up from reference TRBV9 and TRBJ2-1, is DSGVTQTPKHLITATGQRVTLRCSPRSGDLSVYWYQQSLDQGLQFLIQYYNGEERAKGNILERFSAQQFPDLHSELNLSSLELGDSALYFCASSLGASGGNEQFFGPGTRLTVL.

This chain uses TRBV20-1 with TRBJ1-2, with D unresolved. V was clipped by 5 bases and J by 5 bases, with 6 bases between them. This CDR3 is 10 amino acids long. The germline CDR1 and CDR2 sequences are DFQATT and SNEGSKA (reference sequence). The CDR3 DNA is TGCAGTGCTGCCCAGTATGGCTACACCTTC. Amino acid sequence: CSAAQYGYTF.

Note on this clone: A read error may account for a junction end that differs from germline. This chain joins TRBV15 and TRBJ2-5, with a possible D match to TRBD1 (5 bases). This CDR3 contains 12 residues. CDR1 and CDR2 from the germline V gene are LNHNV and YYDKDF (reference sequence). CDR3 bases: TGTGCCACCAGCAGAGGTAGAACAGGTTCTAACTTC. The encoded protein is CATSRGRTGSNF.

The rearrangement joins TRBV27 to TRBJ2-7; 7 nucleotides agree with TRBD2. The germline gives CDR1 MNHEY, CDR2 SMNVEV (reference sequence). This CDR3 contains 15 residues. Trimming removed 8 bases from V and 2 bases from J; junction bases left unmatched: 12. The CDR3, as DNA: TGTGCCAGCGCAACCACCGCGGGAGTAACCTACGAGCAGTACTTC. It specifies CASATTAGVTYEQYF.

The chain uses TRBV7-9 and TRBJ2-5; TRBD2 is a possible D gene (5 bases). Between the trimmed V and J ends, which lost 10 bases and 1 base, there was a span of 13 bases. The V gene's germline CDR1 is SEHNR and CDR2 FQNEAQ (reference sequence). This CDR3 spans 13 amino acids. The DNA of the CDR3 is TGTGCCACCCAAGCGGATCTCCAAGAGACCCAGTACTTC. Its protein product is CATQADLQETQYF.

The V call is TRBV6-5, the J call TRBJ2-7; the match to TRBD2 covers 12 bases. V shed 3 bases, J shed 5 bases, and the junction held 5 bases outside the gene matches. Per the germline V gene, CDR1 is MNHEY and CDR2 is SVGAGI. This CDR3 contains 15 residues. This chain's CDR3 is CASSYRLAGVDEQYF. CDR3 coding DNA: TGTGCCAGCAGTTATAGACTAGCGGGAGTTGACGAGCAGTACTTC.

V gene TRBV13 combines with J gene TRBJ2-7, with 10 nucleotides matching TRBD2. Germline V lookup: CDR1 PRHDT, CDR2 FYEKMQ (reference sequence). This CDR3 has 16 amino acids. V gave up 5 bases and J gave up 2 bases; unmatched junction bases: 9. The CDR3 is CASSPPIAGGPYEQYF. The CDR3 DNA sequence: TGTGCCAGCAGCCCCCCCATAGCGGGAGGACCCTACGAGCAGTACTTC.

The J gene is TRBJ1-5, the V gene TRBV27; 9 positions match TRBD1. The CDR3 spans 17 residues. V was clipped by 6 bases and J by 1 base; unmatched bases: 10. The germline V gene encodes CDR1 MNHEY and CDR2 SMNVEV (reference sequence). The CDR3 loop reads CASRSIGTGFSNQPQHF. CDR3 bases: TGTGCCAGCAGGTCGATCGGGACAGGGTTCAGCAATCAGCCCCAGCATTTT.

This chain joins TRBV18 and TRBJ1-1; possible D gene TRBD1, 6 bases. Per the germline V gene, CDR1 is KGHSH and CDR2 is LQKENI. Deletions cut 3 bases from V and 6 bases from J, with 11 bases between. CDR3 length: 13 amino acids. CDR3 region: CASSPDQGSEAFF. DNA for the CDR3: TGTGCCAGCTCACCCGATCAGGGGTCTGAAGCTTTCTTT.

This clone was seen a handful of times. J is TRBJ2-4 and V is TRBV27, with TRBD1 as a possible D gene (6 bases). This CDR3 contains 13 residues. Germline V lookup: CDR1 MNHEY, CDR2 SMNVEV (reference sequence). V shed 8 bases and J shed 7 bases, with 15 bases lying between them. The CDR3 spells CASGDGGGNIQYF. The DNA for the CDR3 is TGTGCCAGCGGGGATGGGGGCGGGAACATTCAGTACTTC.

This clone has just one count. The CDR3 region is CASRAVGGAFF. CDR3 nucleotide sequence: TGTGCCAGCAGAGCAGTGGGGGGAGCTTTCTTT. The chain links TRBV25-1 to TRBJ1-1; perhaps TRBD1 as D (5 bases). The CDR3 covers 11 residues. Germline loops: CDR1 MGHDK, CDR2 SYGVNS. V was trimmed by 6 bases and J by 10 bases, leaving 12 bases between them.